These 2 T cell receptor beta chains were sequenced from one sample in a study of OX40 agonist ivuxolimab in advanced cancers. This table comes from immunoSEQ multiplex PCR, and its TCRdb copy is limited to in-frame clones, with some not included. The sample has about 24,000 clones, roughly 89% seen once; the top ten hold 15% to 20%. Sequences were derived from CD4+ or CD8+ T cells sorted from blood, sampled in a trial of the OX40 agonist ivuxolimab. The source of these receptors is an adult with an advanced solid tumor such as melanoma, head and neck, liver or kidney cancer.

This rearrangement joins TRBV7-3 to TRBJ2-3; D possibly matches TRBD1 or TRBD2 (5 bases each). This CDR3 region has 14 residues. Germline assignment: CDR1 SGHTA and CDR2 FQGTGA. The V gene lost 5 bases and the J gene lost 7 bases, with 16 bases spanning the gap. The CDR3 region is CASSTSVGENTQYF. CDR3 sequence (DNA): TGTGCCAGCAGCACCTCGGTAGGGGAGAATACGCAGTATTTT.

This chain uses TRBV9 with TRBJ2-1, with D perhaps matching TRBD1 (6 bases). Germline V lookup: CDR1 SGDLS, CDR2 YYNGEE. The CDR3 consists of 16 residues. Trimming took off 0 bases at V and 2 bases at J, with 12 bases between the two ends. Written as DNA, the CDR3 is TGTGCCAGCAGCGTAGTCCCGACAGGAGCCTACAATGAGCAGTTCTTC. Amino acid sequence: CASSVVPTGAYNEQFF.